This passage covers 15 T cell receptor beta chains from one sample sequenced in a study of cytomegalovirus exposure and HLA in healthy donors. PCR primers comprised 60 Vbeta and 13 Jbeta primers. Only in-frame clones appear in the TCRdb table, and some are missing; sequencing was by immunoSEQ multiplex PCR. The sample comprises fewer than 250,000 clones, almost 80% of which are singletons, and less than 2% rests with the top ten. The sample comprised PBMCs. These receptors all stem from a male donor in good health and CMV-seronegative.

This chain connects TRBV5-1 to TRBJ1-2; tentative D call: TRBD1 (6 bases). The CDR3 totals 14 residues. Trimming pared 0 bases from V and 8 bases from J, leaving 14 bases between. Germline V gives CDR1 SGHRS, CDR2 YFSETQ. The CDR3 DNA reads as TGCGCCAGCAGCTTGGCGCGGGGGGCGGAAGGCTACACCTTC. It yields the protein CASSLARGAEGYTF.

This clone was seen just once. The chain uses TRBV6-1 and TRBJ2-5, with 16 bases identical to TRBD2. The length of the CDR3 is 20 residues. Germline lookup yields CDR1 MNHNS and CDR2 SASEGT. Trimming removed 3 bases from V and 0 bases from J; junction bases left unmatched: 10. CDR3 protein: CASSDSIGTSGRGYQETQYF. CDR3 sequence (DNA): TGTGCCAGCAGTGACAGTATAGGGACTAGCGGGAGGGGGTACCAAGAGACCCAGTACTTC.

This clone came up once. The CDR3 nucleotides read TGTGCCATCAGTGAACCGGGGGAGGGAAACACCATATATTTT. This translates into CAISEPGEGNTIYF. J is TRBJ1-3 and V is TRBV10-3, with D possibly TRBD1 on 5 matching bases. Germline CDR1 reads ENHRY; CDR2 reads SYGVKD. The CDR3 covers 14 residues. V lost 3 bases to trimming and J lost 4 bases, with 10 bases between them.

As concerns this clone: The junction shows a germline mismatch at one end, possibly a read error. The CDR3 protein is CTWSVWTGDTEAFF. CDR3 nucleotide sequence: TGTACCTGGAGTGTTTGGACAGGGGACACTGAAGCTTTCTTT. The chain carries TRBV30 and TRBJ1-1; 9 bases fit TRBD1. CDR1 is GTSNPN and CDR2 is SVGIG in the germline V gene (reference sequence). The CDR3 consists of 14 residues.

DNA for the CDR3: TGTGCCATCAGTGATCCTAGCGGGGGGTTAGAGACCCAGTACTTC. It specifies CAISDPSGGLETQYF. The chain employs TRBV10-3 and TRBJ2-5; 11 bases line up with TRBD2. Looked up from germline, CDR1 is ENHRY and CDR2 is SYGVKD. The CDR3 runs 15 residues. Losses at the gene ends were 3 bases for V and 4 bases for J; bases not matched to a gene: 4.

Turning to this clone: One junction end does not reproduce the germline sequence, and a read error may be involved. The chain carries TRBV15 and TRBJ1-1; D is possibly TRBD1 (6 bases). CDR1 is LNHNV, CDR2 YYDKDF, per germline (reference sequence). The CDR3 loop spans 18 amino acids. CDR3 protein: CATSRDPHRVWRNTKAFF. CDR3 DNA: TGTGCCACCAGCAGAGACCCTCACAGGGTCTGGCGGAACACTAAAGCTTTCTTT.

As DNA, the CDR3 is TGTGCCAGCAGGCTAGCGGGGGCCTCTAGCACAGATACGCAGTATTTT. Translation: CASRLAGASSTDTQYF. This chain links TRBV28 with TRBJ2-3; TRBD2 agrees at 10 bases. Germline CDR1 is MDHEN and CDR2 is SYDVKM. This CDR3 spans 16 amino acids. The V gene end was trimmed by 6 bases and the J gene end by 0 bases; junction bases not matched to a gene: 6.

V gene TRBV6-1 combines with J gene TRBJ1-2; 8 bases agree with TRBD1. The CDR3 runs 14 residues. Germline V lookup: CDR1 MNHNS, CDR2 SASEGT. V shed 8 bases and J 10 bases; nucleotides not matched to a gene: 15. The CDR3 bases are TGTGCCAGCTCCGAGGGTCGGACAGGGTCGGTCTACACCTTC. Translation gives CASSEGRTGSVYTF.

V usage is TRBV4-1 and J usage is TRBJ1-2; TRBD1 is a possible D gene (6 bases). CDR1 is MGHRA and CDR2 is YSYEKL in the germline V gene. The V gene lost 4 bases and the J gene lost 1 base, with 19 bases spanning the gap. CDR3 length: 17 amino acids. The CDR3 DNA sequence: TGCGCCAGCAGCCCCATTCGGCGGGGGCAAGATAACTATGGCTACACCTTC. It is translated as CASSPIRRGQDNYGYTF.

This sequence joins TRBV6-5 and TRBJ2-7, with TRBD1 identical over 10 bases. The CDR3 totals 15 residues. Germline CDR1 is MNHEY and CDR2 is SVGAGI. With 1 base clipped from V and 5 bases from J, the junction kept 5 bases outside the gene matches. This CDR3 is CASSYLGQGGDEQYF. The CDR3 DNA reads as TGTGCCAGCAGTTACTTAGGACAGGGGGGCGACGAGCAGTACTTC.

This clone has only a few counts. V gene TRBV4-1 combines with J gene TRBJ2-7; TRBD2 agrees at 10 bases. The CDR3 has 15 amino acids. Germline CDR1 reads MGHRA; CDR2 reads YSYEKL. The V segment lost 0 bases and the J segment 3 bases; nucleotides outside the gene matches: 2. CDR3 DNA: TGCGCCAGCAGCCAAGAAATAGCGGGGGGCTACGAGCAGTACTTC. Residues: CASSQEIAGGYEQYF.

This clone was picked up one time. This chain uses TRBV15 with TRBJ2-2; TRBD2 agrees at 8 bases. This CDR3 region has 16 residues. CDR1 is LNHNV and CDR2 is YYDKDF in the germline V gene (reference sequence). With V trimmed by 1 base and J by 3 bases, 4 bases remained unmatched. CDR3 protein: CATSRGGGGYTGELFF. In DNA, the CDR3 is TGTGCCACCAGCAGAGGAGGCGGGGGGTACACCGGGGAGCTGTTTTTT.

This clone has only one observation. The chain recombines TRBV6-4 with TRBJ1-1, with a possible D match to TRBD1 (5 bases). Per germline, CDR1 MRHNA and CDR2 SNTAGT. The CDR3 is 13 residues long. V was cut by 6 bases and J by 3 bases, with 11 bases left in between. In DNA form, the CDR3 reads TGTGCCAGCAGGGGGGAGGCCGACACTGAAGCTTTCTTT. Its translation: CASRGEADTEAFF.

The chain has TRBV27 and TRBJ2-3; a possible D gene is TRBD2 (7 bases). Germline CDR1 reads MNHEY; CDR2 reads SMNVEV (reference sequence). CDR3 length equals 14 residues. V shed 7 bases and J shed 6 bases, with 17 bases lying between them. Here the CDR3 DNA reads TGTGCCAGCACCCTGGGGGGGGCGCGGGATACGCAGTATTTT. This gives the protein CASTLGGARDTQYF.

This chain uses TRBV10-3 with TRBJ2-3; 7 nucleotides align to TRBD2. In germline, CDR1 is ENHRY, CDR2 SYGVKD. After removal of 2 bases from V and 3 bases from J, the junction contained 8 bases not matched to a gene. The CDR3 totals 16 residues. CDR3 sequence (DNA): TGTGCCATCAGTGAGGGACGGGGGGAGGGGACAGATACGCAGTATTTT. Amino acid sequence: CAISEGRGEGTDTQYF.